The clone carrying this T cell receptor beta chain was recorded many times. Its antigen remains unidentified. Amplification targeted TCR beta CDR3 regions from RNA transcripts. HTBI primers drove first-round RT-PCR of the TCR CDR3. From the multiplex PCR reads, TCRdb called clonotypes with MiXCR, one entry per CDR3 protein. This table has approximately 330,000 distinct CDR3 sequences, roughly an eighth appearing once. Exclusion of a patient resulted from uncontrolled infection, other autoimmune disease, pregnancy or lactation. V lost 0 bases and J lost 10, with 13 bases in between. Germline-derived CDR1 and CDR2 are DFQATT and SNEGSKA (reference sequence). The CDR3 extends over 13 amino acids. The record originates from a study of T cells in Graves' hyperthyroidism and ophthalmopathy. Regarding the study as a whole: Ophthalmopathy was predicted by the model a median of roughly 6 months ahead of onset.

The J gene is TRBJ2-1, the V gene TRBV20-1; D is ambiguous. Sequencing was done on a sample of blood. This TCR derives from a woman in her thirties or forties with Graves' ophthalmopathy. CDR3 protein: CSAREGTPREQFF. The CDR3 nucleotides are TGCAGTGCTAGAGAAGGCACCCCACGGGAGCAGTTCTTC.